The entry below gives a single T cell receptor (beta chain) sequence along with its context. The assay was immunoSEQ multiplex PCR, and TCRdb's table has in-frame clones only and misses some. There are roughly 250,000 clones in the sample; around 89% occur only once, and roughly 1.2% lies in the top ten. This sample is drawn from a study of blood T cell repertoires in COVID-19. Looked up from germline, CDR1 is GTSNPN and CDR2 is SVGIG (reference sequence). Trimming removed 3 bases from V and 8 bases from J, with 8 bases in between. This CDR3 contains 11 residues. Sample: PBMCs or T cells enriched from blood (not recorded which). V usage is TRBV30 and J usage is TRBJ1-3; D call uncertain. This TCR derives from a woman aged 40 to 50 with acute COVID-19. CDR3 bases: TGTGCCTGGAGGTCGGGAGACACCATATATTTT. Residues: CAWRSGDTIYF. Full variable domain (rest looked up from reference TRBV30 and TRBJ1-3): SQTIHQWPATLVQPVGSPLSLECTVEGTSNPNLYWYRQAAGRGLQLLFYSVGIGQISSEVPQNLSASRPQDRQFILSSKKLLLSDSGFYLCAWRSGDTIYFGEGSWLTVV.